A single sample is the source of the 30 T cell receptor beta chains below, sequenced in a study of T cell changes during pregnancy in multiple sclerosis. Method: immunoSEQ multiplex PCR; TCRdb's copy keeps in-frame clones and lacks some. Of 100,000 to 150,000 clones in the sample, 93% are singletons; the top ten hold 6.2%. The starting material was peripheral blood, obtained before pregnancy. The receptors stem from a female donor with multiple sclerosis, enrolled in a pregnancy study.

The chain recombines TRBV6-1 with TRBJ1-3; D not resolved. This CDR3 is 11 amino acids long. Trimming shortened V by 6 bases and J by 4 bases, and 4 bases separated the two germline ends. CDR1 is MNHNS, CDR2 SASEGT, per germline. The CDR3 coding sequence is TGTGCCAGCAGGCAGGGAAACACCATATATTTT. Translation: CASRQGNTIYF.

The chain has TRBV5-4 and TRBJ2-7, with 7 bases fitting TRBD2. This CDR3 has 14 amino acids. The V gene's germline CDR1 is SGHNT and CDR2 YYREEE (reference sequence). The junction had 7 bases not matched to a gene; V was cut back by 3 bases and J by 4 bases. This CDR3 reads CASSSQRGTYEQYF. CDR3 nucleotides: TGTGCCAGCAGCTCCCAGCGGGGAACTTACGAGCAGTACTTC.

The V gene is TRBV2, the J gene TRBJ2-1, with 7 nucleotides matching TRBD1. V lost 11 bases to trimming and J lost 0 bases; unmatched junction nucleotides: 10. Germline CDR1 reads SNHLY; CDR2 reads FYNNEI. This CDR3 has 15 amino acids. Here the CDR3 DNA reads TGTGCCGGGGTACAGGGGTCTTCCTCCTACAATGAGCAGTTCTTC. Protein sequence: CAGVQGSSSYNEQFF.

The chain is built from TRBV21-1 and TRBJ1-5; the table calls TRBD1, which could not be checked here. TRBV21-1 is a known pseudogene. The CDR3 covers 16 residues. CDR3 region: CASSGRTGAWDQPQHF. CDR3 DNA sequence: TGTGCCAGCAGCGGCAGGACAGGGGCATGGGATCAGCCCCAGCATTTT.

The chain links TRBV19 to TRBJ2-1; the match to TRBD1 covers 9 bases. V was clipped by 4 bases and J by 2 bases; unmatched bases: 6. CDR1 LNHDA and CDR2 SQIVND come from the germline V gene (reference sequence). The length of the CDR3 is 16 residues. CDR3 sequence reads: CASSTRDRVTYNEQFF. The CDR3 DNA is TGTGCCAGTAGTACTCGGGACAGGGTGACCTACAATGAGCAGTTCTTC. Combining the CDR3 with reference TRBV19 and TRBJ2-1 gives the whole variable domain DGGITQSPKYLFRKEGQNVTLSCEQNLNHDAMYWYRQDPGQGLRLIYYSQIVNDFQKGDIAEGYSVSREKKESFPLTVTSAQKNPTAFYLCASSTRDRVTYNEQFFGPGTRLTVL.

V gene TRBV5-1 combines with J gene TRBJ1-2, with D possibly matching TRBD1 (6 bases). This CDR3 spans 17 amino acids. Germline CDR1 is SGHRS and CDR2 is YFSETQ. The V gene lost 3 bases and the J gene lost 0 bases, with 18 bases spanning the gap. CDR3 in amino acids: CASSSGRQDLANYGYTF. CDR3 nucleotide sequence: TGCGCCAGCAGCTCCGGAAGACAGGACCTCGCTAACTATGGCTACACCTTC.

This CDR3 is CASSLVGRGQGDTQYF. CDR3 in DNA: TGTGCCAGCAGCTTAGTCGGCAGGGGGCAAGGAGATACGCAGTATTTT. The chain joins TRBV7-3 to TRBJ2-3, with 8 bases fitting TRBD1. The CDR3 runs to 16 residues. Germline loops: CDR1 SGHTA, CDR2 FQGTGA. The V segment lost 2 bases and the J segment 5 bases; nucleotides outside the gene matches: 9.

J is TRBJ1-2 and V is TRBV6-5; TRBD1 aligns across 9 bases. The CDR3 totals 15 residues. J lost 6 bases, V lost 5 bases, and 10 bases had no gene match. Germline CDR1 is MNHEY and CDR2 is SVGAGI. The CDR3 is CASSGGQGGVHGYTF. In DNA, the CDR3 is TGTGCCAGCAGTGGGGGACAGGGAGGAGTACATGGCTACACCTTC.

J is TRBJ2-6 and V is TRBV27, with TRBD1 as a possible D gene (5 bases). CDR1 and CDR2 from the germline V gene are MNHEY and SMNVEV (reference sequence). There are 14 residues in the CDR3. Trimming stripped 9 bases from V and 4 bases from J, with 13 bases between. This chain's CDR3 is CASGSRAGANVLTF. The CDR3 nucleotides are TGTGCCAGTGGGTCCAGGGCCGGGGCCAACGTCCTGACTTTC.

J is TRBJ2-7 and V is TRBV7-8, with TRBD2 matching 11 bases. CDR1 and CDR2 from the germline V gene are SGHVS and FQNEAQ. V was clipped by 3 bases and J by 4 bases; unmatched bases: 5. CDR3 length equals 15 residues. The CDR3 DNA sequence: TGTGCCAGCAGCTTCACTAGCGGGAGCTGGTACGAGCAGTACTTC. It encodes CASSFTSGSWYEQYF.

V gene TRBV7-8 combines with J gene TRBJ2-1, with 10 bases aligning to TRBD2. V was clipped by 2 bases and J by 4 bases; unmatched bases: 2. The CDR3 extends over 15 amino acids. Germline CDR1 and CDR2: SGHVS and FQNEAQ. CDR3 coding DNA: TGTGCCAGCAGCTTAAGTAGCGGGGGGTACAATGAGCAGTTCTTC. Encoded protein: CASSLSSGGYNEQFF.

The chain is built from TRBV5-6 and TRBJ1-1; 7 bases align to TRBD1. Losses at the gene ends were 3 bases for V and 0 bases for J; bases not matched to a gene: 11. Germline loops: CDR1 SGHDT, CDR2 YYEEEE. The CDR3 has 17 residues. The CDR3 DNA is TGTGCCAGCAGCTCGGGACAGCTTCGCCTCATGAACACTGAAGCTTTCTTT. This translates into CASSSGQLRLMNTEAFF. The entire variable domain, with the rest obtained from reference TRBV5-6 and TRBJ1-1, is as follows: DAGVTQSPTHLIKTRGQQVTLRCSPKSGHDTVSWYQQALGQGPQFIFQYYEEEERQRGNFPDRFSGHQFPNYSSELNVNALLLGDSALYLCASSSGQLRLMNTEAFFGQGTRLTVV.

The chain is built from TRBV7-3 and TRBJ2-2; 8 nucleotides match TRBD1. CDR1 and CDR2 (germline): SGHTA, FQGTGA. The V and J ends lost 5 bases and 2 bases, in that order; junction bases with no gene match: 4. This CDR3 is built from 15 residues. CDR3 nucleotides: TGTGCCAGCAGCCGGACAGGGATTAACACCGGGGAGCTGTTTTTT. As protein: CASSRTGINTGELFF.

J is TRBJ2-5 and V is TRBV28, with TRBD1 matching 8 bases. V shed 4 bases, J shed 3 bases, and the junction held 13 bases outside the gene matches. The CDR3 sequence is 17 residues long. Germline CDR1 is MDHEN and CDR2 is SYDVKM. CDR3: CASSYPSGTGGKETQYF. The CDR3 nucleotides read TGTGCCAGCAGTTACCCATCCGGGACAGGTGGAAAAGAGACCCAGTACTTC.

The V call is TRBV9, the J call TRBJ2-3, with D perhaps TRBD1 (5 bases). Germline V lookup: CDR1 SGDLS, CDR2 YYNGEE. The CDR3 runs to 13 residues. Trimming took 4 bases from V and 4 from J, leaving 10 bases between them. The CDR3 DNA follows: TGTGCCAGCAGCTCACCGACAGCAGATACGCAGTATTTT. This codes for CASSSPTADTQYF.

This chain uses TRBV5-6 with TRBJ2-2; no firm D call. The CDR3 extends over 14 amino acids. Deletions cut 0 bases from V and 0 bases from J, with 3 bases between. Germline CDR1 reads SGHDT; CDR2 reads YYEEEE. The CDR3 protein is CASSLDTNTGELFF. CDR3 in DNA: TGTGCCAGCAGCTTGGATACGAACACCGGGGAGCTGTTTTTT.

This chain connects TRBV9 to TRBJ2-7, with D possibly TRBD1 on 5 matching bases. With 3 bases removed from V and 0 bases from J, the gap between germline ends came to 13 bases. Germline V gene lookup returns CDR1 SGDLS and CDR2 YYNGEE. CDR3 size: 15 residues. CDR3 DNA sequence: TGTGCCAGCAGCGCCGACAGATACAGCTCCTACGAGCAGTACTTC. Protein product: CASSADRYSSYEQYF.

The CDR3 bases are TGTGCCTGGAGTCCCACCCGAGCGGGATCCACAGATACGCAGTATTTT. Translation: CAWSPTRAGSTDTQYF. The rearrangement links TRBV30 to TRBJ2-3, with 7 bases aligning to TRBD2. This CDR3 is 16 amino acids long. Germline trimming cut 2 bases from V and 2 bases from J; bases unmatched to any gene: 10. CDR1 is GTSNPN, CDR2 SVGIG, per germline (reference sequence). Complete variable domain (other parts from reference TRBV30 and TRBJ2-3): SQTIHQWPATLVQPVGSPLSLECTVEGTSNPNLYWYRQAAGRGLQLLFYSVGIGQISSEVPQNLSASRPQDRQFILSSKKLLLSDSGFYLCAWSPTRAGSTDTQYFGPGTRLTVL.

This clone was observed a few times. The rearrangement joins TRBV2 to TRBJ2-1; 7 bases fit TRBD1. The CDR3 loop spans 14 amino acids. The V gene's germline CDR1 is SNHLY and CDR2 FYNNEI. V lost 1 base to trimming and J lost 7 bases; unmatched junction nucleotides: 4. The CDR3 region has the DNA TGTGCCAGCAGTGAAGGACAGGGTCGAAATGAGCAGTTCTTC. Translating gives CASSEGQGRNEQFF.

The rearrangement links TRBV6-4 to TRBJ1-5, with TRBD1 matching 7 bases. Germline V CDR1 and CDR2: MRHNA, SNTAGT. CDR3 length equals 14 residues. V dropped 6 bases and J dropped 0; count of bases not matched to a gene: 2. DNA of the CDR3: TGTGCCAGCAGGGGACAGTATAGCAATCAGCCCCAGCATTTT. Translated: CASRGQYSNQPQHF.

V is TRBV27 and J is TRBJ2-1, with 11 bases aligning to TRBD2. The germline V gene encodes CDR1 MNHEY and CDR2 SMNVEV (reference sequence). CDR3 length: 17 amino acids. J was trimmed by 3 bases and V by 4 bases; bases with no gene match: 8. The CDR3: CASSSTLAGEIYNEQFF. The DNA for the CDR3 is TGTGCCAGCAGTTCTACACTAGCGGGAGAAATCTACAATGAGCAGTTCTTC.

The chain combines TRBV11-2 with TRBJ1-4, with TRBD1 identical over 8 bases. CDR1 is SGHAT and CDR2 is FQNNGV in the germline V gene. This CDR3 spans 14 amino acids. V was pared by 7 bases and J by 4 bases, with 5 bases of the junction left unmatched. The CDR3 loop reads CASTKDRVNEKLFF. CDR3 bases: TGTGCCAGCACCAAGGACAGGGTTAATGAAAAACTGTTTTTT.

This clone was counted only a few times. The CDR3 here is CTSRRVAWGRIGSPLHF. In DNA, the CDR3 is TGCACCAGCAGGCGGGTGGCGTGGGGTCGGATCGGTTCACCCCTCCACTTT. This sequence joins TRBV1 and TRBJ1-6. TRBV1 counts as a pseudogene. The CDR3 runs to 17 residues.

This clone has a handful of counts. This chain uses TRBV6-1 with TRBJ1-2, with D unresolved. V gave up 5 bases and J gave up 5 bases, with 15 bases separating them. The CDR3 runs 14 residues. Per germline, CDR1 MNHNS and CDR2 SASEGT. The CDR3 is CASSTYSEVYGYTF. The CDR3 DNA is TGTGCCAGCAGTACCTACTCTGAGGTTTATGGCTACACCTTC.

This clone has a single count. This chain joins TRBV5-1 and TRBJ2-3; D is ambiguous. Germline lookup yields CDR1 SGHRS and CDR2 YFSETQ. The CDR3 has 14 residues. Trimming pared 0 bases from V and 2 bases from J, leaving 7 bases between. This chain's CDR3 is CASSLELLTDTQYF. In DNA form, the CDR3 reads TGCGCCAGCAGCTTGGAACTCCTCACAGATACGCAGTATTTT. Supplemented by reference TRBV5-1 and TRBJ2-3, the full variable domain reads KAGVTQTPRYLIKTRGQQVTLSCSPISGHRSVSWYQQTPGQGLQFLFEYFSETQRNKGNFPGRFSGRQFSNSRSEMNVSTLELGDSALYLCASSLELLTDTQYFGPGTRLTVL.

The genes are TRBV19 and TRBJ1-1; D may be TRBD1 (6 bases). The CDR3 runs 13 residues. Looked up from germline, CDR1 is LNHDA and CDR2 is SQIVND (reference sequence). Trimming took 0 bases from V and 10 from J, leaving 12 bases between them. The CDR3, as DNA: TGTGCCAGTAGTATAGATCGTACAGGGACAGCTTTCTTT. Protein product: CASSIDRTGTAFF.

The genes are TRBV11-2 and TRBJ2-1, with TRBD2 as a possible D gene (5 bases). Germline V CDR1 and CDR2: SGHAT, FQNNGV. CDR3 size: 16 residues. V shed 1 base and J shed 7 bases, with 17 bases lying between them. CDR3 residues: CASSLVAGKMRNEQFF. The CDR3 nucleotides read TGTGCCAGCAGCTTAGTGGCCGGGAAGATGAGGAATGAGCAGTTCTTC.

The V gene is TRBV20-1, the J gene TRBJ2-1; D possibly corresponds to TRBD1 (6 bases). CDR3 length: 11 residues. V lost 5 bases and J 13 bases, leaving 15 bases between the germline ends. Germline V gives CDR1 DFQATT, CDR2 SNEGSKA (reference sequence). This CDR3 reads CSASDGTSQFF. The DNA of the CDR3 is TGCAGTGCTTCCGACGGGACATCACAGTTCTTC.

The chain has TRBV7-9 and TRBJ1-1; D remains unclear. The germline V gene has CDR1 SEHNR and CDR2 FQNEAQ (reference sequence). There are 13 residues in the CDR3. V was clipped by 5 bases and J by 3 bases, with 10 bases between them. For the CDR3, the DNA is TGTGCCAGCAGCAGTTCTGGGCACACTGAAGCTTTCTTT. Residues: CASSSSGHTEAFF. The complete variable domain, with remaining parts taken from reference TRBV7-9 and TRBJ1-1, reads DTGVSQNPRHKITKRGQNVTFRCDPISEHNRLYWYRQTLGQGPEFLTYFQNEAQLEKSRLLSDRFSAERPKGSFSTLEIQRTEQGDSAMYLCASSSSGHTEAFFGQGTRLTVV.

This chain joins TRBV29-1 and TRBJ2-7; 9 bases are shared with TRBD2. The CDR3 is 13 residues long. V shed 3 bases, J shed 6 bases, and the junction held 6 bases outside the gene matches. Looked up from germline, CDR1 is SQVTM and CDR2 is ANQGSEA. CDR3 sequence reads: CSVEERGAGEQYF. The CDR3 DNA reads TGCAGCGTTGAGGAGCGGGGGGCGGGCGAGCAGTACTTC.